A single sample gave rise to the 15 T cell receptor beta chains below, sequenced in a study of CD8 T cells in ankylosing spondylitis. TCRdb fed the 5' RACE reads into MiXCR, producing one record per CDR3 protein. In the table there are around 770,000 distinct CDR3 sequences, 10% to 15% of which are singletons. General observations from the study: Blood of patients with ankylosing spondylitis appeared to be characterized by a TCR beta motif of eight highly homologous variants.

Their antigens are not known. Sequencing was performed on blood, either unsorted or a sorted T cell fraction (not recorded which). The receptors here all came from a male donor with ankylosing spondylitis.

This clonotype was observed many times. The chain has TRBV7-2 and TRBJ2-7, with 11 bases aligning to TRBD2. Germline V lookup: CDR1 SGHTA, CDR2 FQGNSA. V shed 5 bases and J 0 bases; nucleotides not matched to a gene: 6. The CDR3 extends over 16 amino acids. CDR3 in DNA: TGTGCCAGCAGCCTTTTAGCGGGAGGGAGCTCCTACGAGCAGTACTTC. This encodes CASSLLAGGSSYEQYF.

This clonotype was picked up many times. The rearrangement uses TRBV5-6 and TRBJ1-2; TRBD1 matches 7 bases. This CDR3 is built from 14 residues. J was trimmed by 2 bases and V by 4 bases; bases with no gene match: 5. Per the germline V gene, CDR1 is SGHDT and CDR2 is YYEEEE. CDR3 nucleotides: TGTGCCAGCAGCATCATACAGGGGAACTATGGCTACACCTTC. Its protein is CASSIIQGNYGYTF.

This clonotype was recorded a few times. The V call is TRBV20-1, the J call TRBJ1-6, with D unclear. Per the germline V gene, CDR1 is DFQATT and CDR2 is SNEGSKA (reference sequence). The CDR3 has 17 residues. V was shortened by 5 bases and J by 0 bases, with 17 bases between the two germline ends. The CDR3 DNA sequence: TGCAGTGCTGCTATGATCCACTTAAGCTCCTATAATTCACCCCTCCACTTT. Translating it yields CSAAMIHLSSYNSPLHF.

This clonotype has a handful of counts. The rearrangement uses TRBV5-1 and TRBJ2-1; tentative D call: TRBD1 (5 bases). The V gene lost 0 bases and the J gene lost 12 bases, with 16 bases spanning the gap. This CDR3 contains 14 residues. In germline, CDR1 is SGHRS, CDR2 YFSETQ. The CDR3 bases are TGCGCCAGCAGCTTGGCCAGGGTTGATATGGGGCAGTTCTTC. Its translation: CASSLARVDMGQFF. The whole variable domain, filled in from reference TRBV5-1 and TRBJ2-1, reads KAGVTQTPRYLIKTRGQQVTLSCSPISGHRSVSWYQQTPGQGLQFLFEYFSETQRNKGNFPGRFSGRQFSNSRSEMNVSTLELGDSALYLCASSLARVDMGQFFGPGTRLTVL.

This clonotype was counted only a few times. The chain is built from TRBV4-3 and TRBJ2-7; D is possibly TRBD2 (5 bases). V lost 0 bases, J lost 7 bases, and 13 bases lay in between. The CDR3 is made up of 14 amino acids. Germline V gives CDR1 LGHNA, CDR2 YSLEER. In DNA, the CDR3 is TGCGCCAGCAGCCAAGAGATCCCGTCGGGGGAGCAGTACTTC. Protein product: CASSQEIPSGEQYF.

The chain combines TRBV20-1 with TRBJ1-5; possibly TRBD1 for D (5 bases). V was pared by 3 bases and J by 4 bases, with 10 bases between. This CDR3 has 13 residues. Germline V lookup: CDR1 DFQATT, CDR2 SNEGSKA (reference sequence). CDR3 nucleotide sequence: TGCAGTGCTAGTCGACAGCAGAATCAGCCCCAGCATTTT. Protein sequence: CSASRQQNQPQHF.

This clonotype has more than one count but fewer than ten. The chain employs TRBV11-1 and TRBJ2-1, with D tentatively TRBD2 (6 bases). V was pared by 9 bases and J by 0 bases, with 15 bases between. The CDR3 sequence is 15 residues long. The germline V gene has CDR1 SGHAT and CDR2 FQDESV (reference sequence). This CDR3 reads CASSRELFSYNEQFF. The CDR3, as DNA: TGTGCCAGTTCACGGGAGTTATTCTCCTACAATGAGCAGTTCTTC.

This sequence joins TRBV28 and TRBJ2-4; TRBD2 matches 7 bases. This CDR3 region has 14 residues. V was pared by 4 bases and J by 5 bases, with 5 bases of the junction left unmatched. Germline assignment: CDR1 MDHEN and CDR2 SYDVKM. The CDR3 DNA reads TGTGCCAGCAGTTCCCGTCGGGAGGAAAACATTCAGTACTTC. This gives the protein CASSSRREENIQYF.

The table lists this clonotype with a few counts. The gene calls are TRBV9 and TRBJ2-1, with 7 bases fitting TRBD2. After removal of 2 bases from V and 6 bases from J, the junction contained 8 bases not matched to a gene. The CDR3 totals 15 residues. Germline CDR1 and CDR2: SGDLS and YYNGEE. The CDR3 region has the DNA TGTGCCAGCAGCGTTACGGGGGGTTGGCGCAATGAGCAGTTCTTC. Protein product: CASSVTGGWRNEQFF.

The rearrangement links TRBV5-1 to TRBJ2-1; 7 nucleotides match TRBD2. CDR3 length: 15 amino acids. V was clipped by 0 bases and J by 9 bases; unmatched bases: 9. Germline-derived CDR1 and CDR2 are SGHRS and YFSETQ. Here the CDR3 reads CASSLAWAGAREQFF. The CDR3 region has the DNA TGCGCCAGCAGCTTGGCCTGGGCGGGAGCGCGTGAGCAGTTCTTC.

For the CDR3, the DNA is TGTGCCAGCAGTGCCCGGGACAGGGGATTCAATGAGCAGTTCTTC. Translating gives CASSARDRGFNEQFF. This chain connects TRBV5-8 to TRBJ2-1; 10 bases map to TRBD1. CDR3 length equals 15 residues. Per germline, CDR1 SGHTS and CDR2 YDEGEE. V dropped 5 bases and J dropped 6; count of bases not matched to a gene: 8.

J is TRBJ2-3 and V is TRBV24-1, with D tentatively TRBD2 (5 bases). The V end was cut by 1 base, the J end by 9 bases, with 10 bases between. Germline V gene lookup returns CDR1 KGHDR and CDR2 SFDVKD. The CDR3 consists of 13 residues. The DNA for the CDR3 is TGTGCCACCAGTGATTTCGGAGGTGTAACGCAGTATTTT. Amino acids: CATSDFGGVTQYF.

The J gene is TRBJ2-3, the V gene TRBV5-1, with D hard to call. The V and J ends lost 0 bases and 3 bases respectively, with 14 bases between them. Germline values: CDR1 SGHRS, CDR2 YFSETQ. The CDR3 consists of 16 residues. CDR3 protein: CASSLESRPGTDTQYF. The CDR3 DNA sequence: TGCGCCAGCAGCTTGGAGTCGCGACCGGGTACAGATACGCAGTATTTT.

The chain uses TRBV18 and TRBJ2-7; a possible D gene is TRBD1 (5 bases). Germline assignment: CDR1 KGHSH and CDR2 LQKENI. The germline V and J ends were trimmed by 1 base and 4 bases, with 11 bases remaining between them. The length of the CDR3 is 14 residues. The DNA for the CDR3 is TGTGCCAGCTCACCACGTGCAGGGCGGTACGAGCAGTACTTC. Protein product: CASSPRAGRYEQYF.

Only a few counts were recorded for this clonotype. J is TRBJ1-2 and V is TRBV28, with a possible D match to TRBD1 (5 bases). The germline V and J ends were trimmed by 3 bases and 3 bases, with 11 bases remaining between them. Germline V gene data show CDR1 as MDHEN and CDR2 as SYDVKM. The CDR3 has 14 residues. The CDR3: CASSFRGLYYGYTF. CDR3 nucleotide sequence: TGTGCCAGCAGTTTTCGGGGACTATACTATGGCTACACCTTC.